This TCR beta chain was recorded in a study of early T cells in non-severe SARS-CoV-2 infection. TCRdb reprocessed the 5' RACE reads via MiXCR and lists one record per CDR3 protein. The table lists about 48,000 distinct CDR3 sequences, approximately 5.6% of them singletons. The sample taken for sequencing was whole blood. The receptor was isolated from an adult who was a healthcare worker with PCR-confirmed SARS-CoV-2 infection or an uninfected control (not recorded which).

The CDR3 loop reads CASSLSSHYGYTF. The DNA of the CDR3 is TGTGCCAGCAGTTTATCGTCCCACTATGGCTACACCTTC. This chain connects TRBV27 to TRBJ1-2; no firm D call. The CDR3 is 13 amino acids. Germline CDR1 and CDR2: MNHEY and SMNVEV (reference sequence). V dropped 0 bases and J dropped 3 bases, with 5 bases sitting between them.